Here is one T cell receptor (beta chain) with its context. These data are taken from a study of blood T cell repertoires in COVID-19. Across the whole study: Samples taken during acute and convalescent COVID-19 were collected in the United States, Italy and Spain.

Followed over time, Seattle patients had been enrolled while infection was active. Germline V CDR1 and CDR2: MGHRA, YSYEKL. This CDR3 is 17 amino acids long. V was trimmed by 3 bases and J by 3 bases, leaving 20 bases between them. Profiled with immunoSEQ multiplex PCR; TCRdb holds only in-frame clones, not every one. Of roughly 250,000 clones in the sample, about 90% were seen once. The sample taken for sequencing was peripheral blood. The J gene is TRBJ1-1, the V gene TRBV4-1; no clear D. This receptor was taken from a person under 35 with COVID-19, enrolled during active disease. The CDR3 DNA follows: TGCGCCAGCAGCCACCGGATCCCGACGGGAGGTGACACTGAAGCTTTCTTT. Encoded protein: CASSHRIPTGGDTEAFF.